The TCR beta chain under discussion was sequenced for a study of blood T cell repertoires in COVID-19 (dated by TCRdb to the early 2020s). Concerning the study at large: Collaborator samples came from the United States, Italy and Spain and covered acute and convalescent phases of COVID-19. The material from the prospective study consisted of cDNA or gDNA derived from T cells, B-cell-depleted T cells, or PBMCs. Subjects who had been exposed to COVID-19, were actively infected with it, or had recovered from it provided the deeply sampled blood TCRbeta repertoires that made up the dataset. The repertoires were made available in a free public database intended to serve as a resource for research on the immune response to SARS-CoV-2. The samples were drawn from two sources: the first 160 participants of the ongoing ImmuneRACE study, and fewer than 1,500 subjects contributed by 6 global collaborators. The sample metadata nearly always contained a de-identified subject ID, COVID-19 status, age in years and sex. HLA class I and class II types, where available, came from metadata supplied by the sample provider rather than from assay-based typing. General findings and caveats noted by the study authors: How much clinical and demographic metadata was included differed by source and by participant, and the metadata was provided uncurated.

With respect to this clone: What antigen it recognizes has not been identified. Base-call qualities are not available, and no considerably larger clone is one nucleotide away.

CDR1 and CDR2 were assigned from the germline V gene as WSHSY and SAAADI. V is pruned by 4 bases and J by 11 bases, leaving 3 bases of the junction without a gene match. The CDR3 holds 11 amino acids from the cysteine to the phenylalanine. Kept here is only the CDR3 DNA, which spans 33 bases and is read in frame from base 1. The immunoSEQ Assay, a bias-controlled multiplex PCR, was used to amplify TCRbeta CDR3 regions from genomic DNA. From the authors' description of their analysis: The number of nucleated cells in each sample was estimated by amplification of reference gene primers within the assay. Sequence reads were collapsed and filtered to measure the absolute abundance of every unique TCRbeta CDR3 rearrangement. For each sample, productive Simpson clonality was calculated as the square root of Simpson's diversity index across productive rearrangements. TCRdb's version of the immuneACCESS table is confined to in-frame rearrangements and falls short of the full clone set. An unresolved V gene accounts for under half of the shortfall where checked; the remainder is of unknown origin. V, J and clone size were drawn from that table, and D and trimming were deduced from the DNA. The sample table lists around 150,000 clones, 80% of them with a count of one. The ten most abundant clones make up under 7% of the sample.

Participants in the prospective study were enrolled through a virtual design, were aged roughly 18 to 90 years, and lived in 24 United States geographic areas. Cohort assignment in the prospective study relied on participant-reported clinical history from a screening survey and a study questionnaire. Recovered participants in ImmuneRACE Cohort 3 were defined as having two consecutive negative NP/OP PCR tests, clearance from a healthcare professional, or resolution of symptoms. Mobile phlebotomists in the prospective study collected whole blood, serum and a nasopharyngeal or oropharyngeal swab from every participant. Participants in the prospective study had the option to provide additional blood draws and questionnaires over an approximately 2-month period. Before DNA extraction, blood samples from the prospective study were shipped at room temperature or frozen.

This chain is built from TRBV10-2 and TRBJ1-1, with 8 bases in between that match TRBD1. The receptor comes from a man in his forties who had recovered from COVID-19. The sequencing sample was made of PBMCs or T cells enriched from blood (not recorded which). The CDR3 protein sequence reads: CASSGDRRAFF. The nucleotide sequence is TGCGCCAGCAGTGGGGACAGGCGTGCTTTCTTT.